One and the same sample provided the 22 T cell receptor beta chains below, sequenced in a study of shared clonotypes between healthy human individuals. TCRdb's copy holds only in-frame clones and misses some; the assay was immunoSEQ multiplex PCR. Of some 530,000 clones listed, around 73% are singletons. The sequenced sample consisted of PBMCs. These receptors were collected from a woman between 35 and 50 years old in good health. Some clones in this sample may be carry-over from other donors' samples.

The chain combines TRBV7-9 with TRBJ1-6; no clear D gene. Trimming took off 1 base at V and 8 bases at J, with 6 bases between the two ends. This CDR3 is built from 13 residues. Germline V lookup: CDR1 SEHNR, CDR2 FQNEAQ (reference sequence). CDR3 protein: CASSLDLDSPLHF. CDR3 in DNA: TGTGCCAGCAGCTTAGACCTAGATTCACCCCTCCACTTT.

The rearrangement links TRBV11-2 to TRBJ2-6, with D hard to call. V dropped 2 bases and J dropped 4 bases, with 3 bases sitting between them. CDR3 length: 13 residues. CDR1 SGHAT and CDR2 FQNNGV come from the germline V gene. The CDR3 nucleotides are TGTGCCAGCAGCTTACCCGGGGCCAACGTCCTGACTTTC. Translation: CASSLPGANVLTF.

As for this clone: Just one base apart from a much larger clone, this may be a read error. The chain combines TRBV29-1 with TRBJ2-3, with D perhaps being TRBD1 or TRBD2 (5 bases each). CDR3 length equals 13 residues. Looked up from germline, CDR1 is SQVTM and CDR2 is ANQGSEA. The V end lost 3 bases, the J end lost 5 bases, and 12 bases lay between the germline ends. CDR3 region: CSVESRGVDTQYF. The CDR3 bases are TGCAGCGTTGAGTCTAGAGGGGTAGATACGCAGTATTTT.

The rearrangement links TRBV5-4 to TRBJ2-7; TRBD1 might be the D (6 bases). Germline V gene sequence: CDR1 SGHNT, CDR2 YYREEE (reference sequence). This CDR3 spans 13 amino acids. V was trimmed by 2 bases and J by 2 bases, leaving 8 bases between them. CDR3 DNA: TGTGCCAGCAGCTTCACAGGGACCTACGAGCAGTACTTC. This encodes CASSFTGTYEQYF.

The gene calls are TRBV18 and TRBJ1-5; D not resolved. Germline lookup yields CDR1 KGHSH and CDR2 LQKENI. V dropped 0 bases and J dropped 6 bases, with 3 bases sitting between them. CDR3 length: 12 residues. CDR3 sequence: CASSPPGQPQHF. CDR3 DNA sequence: TGTGCCAGCTCACCACCGGGTCAGCCCCAGCATTTT.

V and J are TRBV2 and TRBJ1-1, with unresolved D. This CDR3 region has 14 residues. CDR1 and CDR2 from the germline V gene are SNHLY and FYNNEI. The V gene lost 6 bases and the J gene lost 3 bases, with 14 bases spanning the gap. The CDR3 loop reads CASSSHGRDTEAFF. CDR3 sequence (DNA): TGTGCCAGCAGCTCCCATGGAAGGGACACTGAAGCTTTCTTT.

This clone was observed a single time. CDR3: CATRIGEAGELFF. The CDR3 nucleotides are TGTGCCACCAGAATAGGGGAGGCCGGGGAGCTGTTTTTT. The gene calls are TRBV15 and TRBJ2-2; D is perhaps TRBD2 (6 bases). The ends were cut back, 6 bases at V and 6 bases at J, with 11 bases in the middle. Germline V gene data show CDR1 as LNHNV and CDR2 as YYDKDF (reference sequence). CDR3 length: 13 amino acids.

The table lists this clone with a few counts. The V and J genes are TRBV7-9 and TRBJ2-7; 7 bases map to TRBD2. This CDR3 has 14 residues. Germline V gene sequence: CDR1 SEHNR, CDR2 FQNEAQ (reference sequence). V was pared by 1 base and J by 4 bases, with 4 bases of the junction left unmatched. CDR3 amino acids: CASSLGGRVYEQYF. DNA of the CDR3: TGTGCCAGCAGCTTAGGAGGGAGGGTTTACGAGCAGTACTTC.

As for this clone: This clone may be a read error of a much larger clone one base away. The chain carries TRBV30 and TRBJ1-3, with D possibly matching TRBD1 (5 bases). CDR1 is GTSNPN and CDR2 is SVGIG in the germline V gene (reference sequence). There are 13 residues in the CDR3. CDR3 residues: CPCWGTSGNTIYF. The CDR3 DNA reads as TGTCCTTGTTGGGGGACTTCTGGAAACACCATATATTTT.

The J gene is TRBJ2-1, the V gene TRBV6-6; no firm D call. The CDR3 extends over 16 amino acids. The germline CDR1 and CDR2 sequences are MNHNY and SVGAGI (reference sequence). V was shortened by 5 bases and J by 5 bases, with 19 bases between the two germline ends. CDR3 DNA sequence: TGTGCCAGCAGTATGTCTAACGGCGGAAGGAACAATGAGCAGTTCTTC. Translated, it gives CASSMSNGGRNNEQFF.

The V gene is TRBV10-3, the J gene TRBJ2-2, with 7 positions matching TRBD1. The trim removed 6 bases at V and 4 bases at J, leaving 5 bases unmatched. The germline gives CDR1 ENHRY, CDR2 SYGVKD. The CDR3 consists of 14 residues. The CDR3 here is CAISPGTVTGELFF. The CDR3 DNA follows: TGTGCCATCAGCCCCGGGACAGTCACCGGGGAGCTGTTTTTT.

The genes are TRBV7-9 and TRBJ1-2; D unresolved. Per germline, CDR1 SEHNR and CDR2 FQNEAQ (reference sequence). This CDR3 comprises 15 residues. V was pared by 4 bases and J by 1 base, with 13 bases between. The CDR3 region has the DNA TGTGCCAGCAGCTGGGCATCGGGCTTTAACTATGGCTACACCTTC. As protein: CASSWASGFNYGYTF.

This chain joins TRBV28 and TRBJ2-1, with D possibly being TRBD2 (6 bases). The CDR3 spans 15 residues. Germline loops: CDR1 MDHEN, CDR2 SYDVKM. The V end was cut by 8 bases, the J end by 4 bases, with 18 bases between. The CDR3 coding sequence is TGTGCCAGCGGCGGGGCGGACTTAAATTACAATGAGCAGTTCTTC. This codes for CASGGADLNYNEQFF.

J is TRBJ2-7 and V is TRBV10-3; 10 bases are a match to TRBD1. Germline V gene sequence: CDR1 ENHRY, CDR2 SYGVKD. CDR3 size: 17 residues. J gave up 3 bases and V 1 base, and 9 bases lay outside the gene matches. CDR3 sequence reads: CAISELPPGQGIYEQYF. CDR3 coding DNA: TGTGCCATCAGTGAGTTACCACCGGGACAGGGGATCTACGAGCAGTACTTC.

V and J are TRBV7-9 and TRBJ2-7; D not certain. The V and J ends lost 4 bases and 3 bases respectively, with 7 bases between them. The germline V gene encodes CDR1 SEHNR and CDR2 FQNEAQ (reference sequence). The CDR3 is 12 amino acids. The CDR3 reads CASSSSNYEQYF. The CDR3 bases are TGTGCCAGCAGCTCCTCCAACTACGAGCAGTACTTC.

In its sample, this clone was seen a few times. This chain joins TRBV7-9 and TRBJ1-2; a weak D match, TRBD1 (6 bases). The CDR3 is 15 amino acids. Per germline, CDR1 SEHNR and CDR2 FQNEAQ (reference sequence). The V end lost 5 bases, the J end lost 4 bases, and 17 bases lay between the germline ends. The CDR3 bases are TGTGCCAGCAGCCTCCCCGAACAGGGCGGCTATGGCTACACCTTC. Translation: CASSLPEQGGYGYTF. Drawing the rest from reference TRBV7-9 and TRBJ1-2, the complete variable domain is DTGVSQNPRHKITKRGQNVTFRCDPISEHNRLYWYRQTLGQGPEFLTYFQNEAQLEKSRLLSDRFSAERPKGSFSTLEIQRTEQGDSAMYLCASSLPEQGGYGYTFGSGTRLTVV.

The chain employs TRBV9 and TRBJ1-4; the D gene is possibly TRBD1 (6 bases). V shed 0 bases and J shed 5 bases, with 8 bases lying between them. The CDR3 contains 14 residues. Germline values: CDR1 SGDLS, CDR2 YYNGEE. The DNA for the CDR3 is TGTGCCAGCAGCGTAGGGGACACGAATGAAAAACTGTTTTTT. Protein sequence: CASSVGDTNEKLFF.

The J gene is TRBJ1-1, the V gene TRBV5-1; D remains ambiguous. The CDR3 has 14 amino acids. The V end was cut by 0 bases, the J end by 6 bases, with 12 bases between. Germline V lookup: CDR1 SGHRS, CDR2 YFSETQ. DNA for the CDR3: TGCGCCAGCAGCTTGGCCCCAGAGGACGCTGAAGCTTTCTTT. It yields the protein CASSLAPEDAEAFF.

This clone was recorded many times. The chain links TRBV19 to TRBJ2-5; no clear D gene. The germline CDR1 and CDR2 sequences are LNHDA and SQIVND (reference sequence). The CDR3 loop spans 13 amino acids. Trimming removed 8 bases from V and 3 bases from J, with 13 bases in between. The CDR3 loop is CASGQGNEETQYF. The DNA of the CDR3 is TGTGCCAGTGGTCAAGGAAACGAAGAGACCCAGTACTTC.

The J gene is TRBJ1-4, the V gene TRBV5-6; D is perhaps TRBD1 (5 bases). Trimming shortened V by 3 bases and J by 0 bases, and 6 bases separated the two germline ends. Germline loops: CDR1 SGHDT, CDR2 YYEEEE. The CDR3 consists of 14 residues. CDR3 DNA: TGTGCCAGCAGCTCGACAGCAACTAATGAAAAACTGTTTTTT. Amino acids: CASSSTATNEKLFF.

This rearrangement joins TRBV6-6 to TRBJ2-2; no clear D. V dropped 6 bases and J dropped 0 bases, with 5 bases sitting between them. Germline loops: CDR1 MNHNY, CDR2 SVGAGI (reference sequence). The CDR3 has 13 residues. CDR3 protein: CASSSPNTGELFF. The CDR3 coding sequence is TGTGCCAGCAGCAGTCCGAACACCGGGGAGCTGTTTTTT.

Written as DNA, the CDR3 is TGCGCCAGCAGCTTGGTAGCGGGAGCAGAGACCCAGTACTTC. It encodes CASSLVAGAETQYF. This chain links TRBV5-1 with TRBJ2-5; 9 bases fit TRBD2. V lost 0 bases and J lost 4; bases outside the gene matches: 1. CDR3 length equals 14 residues. In germline, CDR1 is SGHRS, CDR2 YFSETQ.